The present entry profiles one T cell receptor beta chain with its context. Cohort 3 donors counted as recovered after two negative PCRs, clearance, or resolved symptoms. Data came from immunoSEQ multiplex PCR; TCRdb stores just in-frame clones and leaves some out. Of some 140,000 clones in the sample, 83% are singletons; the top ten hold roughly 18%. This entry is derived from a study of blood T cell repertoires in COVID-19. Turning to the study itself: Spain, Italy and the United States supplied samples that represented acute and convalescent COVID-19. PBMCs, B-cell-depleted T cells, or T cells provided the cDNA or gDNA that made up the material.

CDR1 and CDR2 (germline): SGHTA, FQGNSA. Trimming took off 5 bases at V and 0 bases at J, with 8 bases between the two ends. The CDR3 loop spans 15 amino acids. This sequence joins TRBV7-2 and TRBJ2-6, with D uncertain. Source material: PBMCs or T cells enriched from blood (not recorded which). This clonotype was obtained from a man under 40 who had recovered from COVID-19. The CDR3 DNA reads TGTGCCAGCAGCCTCCAGGCCTCTGGGGCCAACGTCCTGACTTTC. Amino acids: CASSLQASGANVLTF.